A selection of T cell receptor beta chains follows, all from one sample in a study of vaccination and CD4 T cells after COVID-19. TCRdb itself ran the PCR reads through MiXCR, one entry per CDR3 protein. The table includes nearly 25,000 distinct CDR3 sequences, about 30% detected once. No antigen has been assigned to these receptors. Sequenced here: CD4+ T cells from blood, cultured in vitro, sampled about 7 months after SARS-CoV-2 vaccination. The receptors originated from a human donor who had recovered from COVID-19. Each CDR3 is given with its conserved first and last residue. Each record gives: D gene, J gene, clone size, V gene, CDR3 DNA, CDR3 protein. D genes are given only for firm matches. Only part of the rows carry a size: once, few, many, or a class if the clone is expanded.

TRBD1,TRBJ1-5,-,TRBV27,TGTGCCAGCAGGGGGACAGAATATCAGCCCCAGCATTTT,CASRGTEYQPQHF
TRBD1,TRBJ2-6,-,TRBV20-1,TGCGCCGCTAGCCAGGGGGCCCGCTCTGGGGCCAACGTCCTGACTTTC,CAASQGARSGANVLTF
TRBD2,TRBJ2-1,few,TRBV7-2,TGTGCCAGCAGCTTATTCCCTAGCGGGGGTTCCTACAATGAGCAGTTCTTC,CASSLFPSGGSYNEQFF
-,TRBJ2-5,-,TRBV2,TGTGCCAGCAGAGGGGAGGAGACCCAGTACTTC,CASRGEETQYF
TRBD1,TRBJ2-5,medium-sized,TRBV7-2,TGTGCCAGCAGCAAATACACAGGGGGCCAGGAGACCCAGTACTTC,CASSKYTGGQETQYF
-,TRBJ1-5,few,TRBV28,TGTGCCAGCAATCCCCTCCCCACAAATCAGCCCCAGCATTTT,CASNPLPTNQPQHF
TRBD2,TRBJ2-1,few,TRBV27,TGTGCCAGCAGTCCAACATGGACTAGCGGGAGGAATGAGCAGTTCTTC,CASSPTWTSGRNEQFF
-,TRBJ1-1,-,TRBV6-2/TRBV6-3,TGTGCCAGCACCAATACTCGGGGCGGAACTGAAGCTTTCTTT,CASTNTRGGTEAFF
-,TRBJ1-1,few,TRBV20-1,TGCAGTGCCCCGTGGGGGCAGGGGATGGGGAAGGCTGAAGCTTTCTTT,CSAPWGQGMGKAEAFF
-,TRBJ2-7,-,TRBV20-1,TGCAGTGCTAGCGGGGGTGACGAGCAGTACTTC,CSASGGDEQYF
TRBD2,TRBJ2-3,-,TRBV7-8,TGTGCCAGCAGCTCTGGACTAGCGGGTTCCACAGATACGCAGTATTTT,CASSSGLAGSTDTQYF
TRBD2,TRBJ2-3,medium-sized,TRBV7-9,TGTGCCAGCAGCCGAGGTACTAGCGAACTTGGGGGCACAGATACGCAGTATTTT,CASSRGTSELGGTDTQYF
-,TRBJ1-1,-,TRBV20-1,TGCAGTGCTGATGCGGGGGAGGGCACTGAAGCTTTCTTT,CSADAGEGTEAFF
TRBD1,TRBJ2-2,-,TRBV20-1,TGCAGTGCTAGAGGGTGGCGGGACAGGGGTGGCACCGGGGAGCTGTTTTTT,CSARGWRDRGGTGELFF
TRBD1,TRBJ1-6,-,TRBV7-9,TGTGCCAGCAGCGCCATCCGGGACAGAAATTCACCCCTCCACTTT,CASSAIRDRNSPLHF
TRBD2,TRBJ2-5,medium-sized,TRBV6-1,TGTGCCAGCAATAGCGGGGGGCCCGGGGGAGAGACCCAGTACTTC,CASNSGGPGGETQYF
-,TRBJ2-3,-,TRBV4-2,TGTGCCAGCAGCACCCGCCCGGGAGATACGCAGTATTTT,CASSTRPGDTQYF
-,TRBJ2-7,-,TRBV2,TGTGCCAGCTCAAAGACTAGGGACTCCTACGAGCAGTACTTC,CASSKTRDSYEQYF
TRBD1,TRBJ2-1,-,TRBV20-1,TGCAGTGCTAAACCGACAGGGGAGTGGGACAATGAGCAGTTCTTC,CSAKPTGEWDNEQFF
-,TRBJ1-2,few,TRBV27,TGTGCCACCAGGGACATTCTAATAGGTGCTCTCGGTGGCTACACCTTC,CATRDILIGALGGYTF
-,TRBJ2-5,-,TRBV7-2,TGTGCCAGCAGCTTAGAACGGCAGGGAAAGACCCAGTACTTC,CASSLERQGKTQYF
-,TRBJ2-3,-,TRBV7-2,TGTGCCAGCAGCAACAGGATAGGGGGGTCAGATACGCAGTATTTT,CASSNRIGGSDTQYF
TRBD2,TRBJ2-7,-,TRBV20-1,TGCAGTGCTAGCGGGAGGGCCCGATACGAGCAGTACTTC,CSASGRARYEQYF
-,TRBJ2-5,-,TRBV7-2,TGTGCCAGCAGCTTGGGGCAAGAAGAGACCCAGTACTTC,CASSLGQEETQYF
TRBD1,TRBJ1-2,few,TRBV7-2,TGTGCCAGCAGCCGCGGGACAGGGAGGTCCTATGGCTACACCTTC,CASSRGTGRSYGYTF
TRBD2,TRBJ2-1,-,TRBV20-1,TGCAGTGCGAGAAGCGGACTAGCGGGTAGGAATGAGCAGTTCTTC,CSARSGLAGRNEQFF
TRBD1,TRBJ2-1,-,TRBV6-2/TRBV6-3,TGTGCCAGCAGTTCTACAGGGGGCGGGATCGGTGAGCAGTTCTTC,CASSSTGGGIGEQFF
-,TRBJ2-3,few,TRBV7-3,TGTGCCAGCAGCAATTTAGCGGCCACAGATACGCAGTATTTT,CASSNLAATDTQYF
-,TRBJ2-1,-,TRBV29-1,TGCAGCGTTGGGCCCAGTAGCACTGAGCAGTTCTTC,CSVGPSSTEQFF
-,TRBJ2-5,-,TRBV10-3,TGTGCCATCAGTGGCGTCGGCGGGCACCAAGAGACCCAGTACTTC,CAISGVGGHQETQYF
-,TRBJ2-5,-,TRBV29-1,TGCAGCGTGGATAAACAGGGGCCGGGGGGGACCCAGTACTTC,CSVDKQGPGGTQYF
-,TRBJ1-1,-,TRBV20-1,TGCAGTGCCTTGACAGGAATGAACACTGAAGCTTTCTTT,CSALTGMNTEAFF
-,TRBJ2-3,-,TRBV5-1,TGCGCCAGCAGCTACGGGGGTCCCAGCACAGATACGCAGTATTTT,CASSYGGPSTDTQYF
-,TRBJ1-1,medium-sized,TRBV7-9,TGTGCCAGCAGCCTAGACATGAACACTGAAGCTTTCTTT,CASSLDMNTEAFF
TRBD2,TRBJ2-5,-,TRBV28,TGTGCCAGCAGCCCTGAAAAAGCGGGAGTGAAGACCCAGTACTTC,CASSPEKAGVKTQYF
-,TRBJ1-1,few,TRBV27,TGTGCCAGCAGTTTGCGGGGCCCCGACACTGAAGCTTTCTTT,CASSLRGPDTEAFF
-,TRBJ2-1,few,TRBV20-1,TGCAGTGCTAGGGGACGGGAGTGGGCCTACAATGAGCAGTTCTTC,CSARGREWAYNEQFF
-,TRBJ1-2,medium-sized,TRBV20-1,TGCAGTGCCGGATCGGGCTATGGCTACACCTTC,CSAGSGYGYTF
TRBD2,TRBJ2-3,-,TRBV20-1,TGCAGTGCCTTCACAGGGGGACTAGCGGGAGCAAACACAGATACGCAGTATTTT,CSAFTGGLAGANTDTQYF
TRBD2,TRBJ2-3,medium-sized,TRBV7-6,TGTGCCAGCAGCTTCCCAGCGGGAGCCCGCACAGATACGCAGTATTTT,CASSFPAGARTDTQYF
TRBD2,TRBJ2-7,-,TRBV7-3,TGTGCCAGCAGCCCAGACCAGGCTAGCGGGTCGTACGAGCAGTACTTC,CASSPDQASGSYEQYF
TRBD2,TRBJ2-3,-,TRBV28,TGTGCCAGCAGTCCGCCTGGTACTAGCGCTAGCACAGATACGCAGTATTTT,CASSPPGTSASTDTQYF